This T cell receptor (beta chain) emerged from a study of vaccination effects on CD4 cells after COVID-19. Study summary: Peptides at 8.5 to 10 ug/ml and IL-2 at around 9.3 IU/ml were added to approximately 2 million PBMC per well.

Isolating CD4+ T cells followed approximately nine days of culture. It was two doses of either the BNT162b2 or mRNA-1273 vaccine that participants received. A half-medium replacement with IL-2 medium was carried out on days 3 and 7. Germline-derived CDR1 and CDR2 are SNHLY and FYNNEI. The CDR3 has 15 residues. V lost 7 bases to trimming and J lost 7 bases, with 17 bases between them. Sequenced by immunoSEQ multiplex PCR; TCRdb stores in-frame clones only, minus some. The sample yields fewer than 75,000 clones, nearly 80% seen once. Concerning this clone: Its target is not known.

The chain combines TRBV2 with TRBJ1-6; D is unclear. The material was CD4+ T cells from PBMCs cultured without peptide, obtained after COVID-19 vaccination. This receptor was identified in a human donor who received a COVID-19 vaccine. In DNA form, the CDR3 reads TGTGCCAGCATGGAGCAGTTCGGTGGGAATTCACCCCTCCACTTT. Its protein product is CASMEQFGGNSPLHF. The variable domain in full, completed from reference TRBV2 and TRBJ1-6, reads EPEVTQTPSHQVTQMGQEVILRCVPISNHLYFYWYRQILGQKVEFLVSFYNNEISEKSEIFDDQFSVERPDGSNFTLKIRSTKLEDSAMYFCASMEQFGGNSPLHFGNGTRLTVT.